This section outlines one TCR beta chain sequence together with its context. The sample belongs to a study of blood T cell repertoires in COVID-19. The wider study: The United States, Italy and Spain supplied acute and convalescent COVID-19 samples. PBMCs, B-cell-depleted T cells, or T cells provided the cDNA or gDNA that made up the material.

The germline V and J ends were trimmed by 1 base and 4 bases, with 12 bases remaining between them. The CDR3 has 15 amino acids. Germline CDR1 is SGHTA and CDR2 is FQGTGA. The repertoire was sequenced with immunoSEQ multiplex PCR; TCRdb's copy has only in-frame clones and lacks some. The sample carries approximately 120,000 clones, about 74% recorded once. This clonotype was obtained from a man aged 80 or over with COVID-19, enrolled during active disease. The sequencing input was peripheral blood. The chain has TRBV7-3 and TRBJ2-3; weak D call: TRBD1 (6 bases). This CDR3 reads CASSLRSGVADTQYF. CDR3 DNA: TGTGCCAGCAGCTTAAGGTCAGGGGTTGCAGATACGCAGTATTTT.